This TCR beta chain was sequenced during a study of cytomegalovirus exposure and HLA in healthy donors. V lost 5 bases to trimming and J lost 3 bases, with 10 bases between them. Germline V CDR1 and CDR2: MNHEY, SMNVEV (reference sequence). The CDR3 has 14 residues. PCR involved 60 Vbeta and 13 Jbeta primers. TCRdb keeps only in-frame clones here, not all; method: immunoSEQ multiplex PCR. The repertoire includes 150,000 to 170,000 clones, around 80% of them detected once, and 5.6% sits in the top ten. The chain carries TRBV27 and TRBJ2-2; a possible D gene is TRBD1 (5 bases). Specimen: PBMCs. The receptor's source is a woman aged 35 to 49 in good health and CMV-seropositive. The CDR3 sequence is CASSPGPYTGELFF. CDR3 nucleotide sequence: TGTGCCAGCAGTCCAGGGCCATACACCGGGGAGCTGTTTTTT.